A selection of T cell receptor beta chains follows, all from one sample in a study of blood T cells in healthy people across ages. MiXCR, applied by TCRdb to the 5' RACE reads, yields one record per CDR3 protein. Of around 1,900,000 distinct CDR3 sequences in the sample, 35% to 50% were seen once. What was sequenced was blood. The receptors here all came from a human donor in good health. Each CDR3 is given with its conserved first and last residue. D genes are given only for firm matches. The size of a clone is reported for some rows only, either as once, few or many, or as a class for expanded clones.

>TRBJ1-4|TRBV20-1|TRBD1|once
TGCAGTGCTAGCGGTCCGATGGACAGGGAATTGGAAAAACTGTTTTTT
CSASGPMDRELEKLFF
>TRBJ2-3|TRBV12-3/TRBV12-4|TRBD2|-
TGTGCCAGCAGTTTCGCGGGGGGACCACCTAGCACAGATACGCAGTATTTT
CASSFAGGPPSTDTQYF
>TRBJ2-7|TRBV20-1|-|-
TGCAGTGCCCTGGGACGGGGCGACGAGCAGTACTTC
CSALGRGDEQYF
>TRBJ1-1|TRBV7-9|TRBD1|-
TGTGCCAGCAGCGATCCAGGGGGGAAGGACACTGAAGCTTTCTTT
CASSDPGGKDTEAFF
>TRBJ2-3|TRBV5-1|-|-
TGCGCCAGCAGCTCGCCGGGCCAGGCCGCAGATACGCAGTATTTT
CASSSPGQAADTQYF
>TRBJ2-1|TRBV7-3|TRBD2|few
TGTGCCAGCAGCTTAGGAGCGGGGGAATACAATGAGCAGTTCTTC
CASSLGAGEYNEQFF
>TRBJ1-1|TRBV4-3|-|-
TGCGCCAGCAGCCAAGATTACGAGAACACTGAAGCTTTCTTT
CASSQDYENTEAFF
>TRBJ1-4|TRBV6-1|-|few
TGTGCCAGCAGTGAATCACAGGGAAATGAAAAACTGTTTTTT
CASSESQGNEKLFF
>TRBJ1-2|TRBV5-1|-|few
TGCGCCAGCAGCTCCTTCAGGGCTCCCGATGGCTACACCTTC
CASSSFRAPDGYTF
>TRBJ1-2|TRBV6-5|-|-
TGTGCCAGCAGTTACTCGAAAGGTCTGGGACACAGTGGGTTTGGCTACACCTTC
CASSYSKGLGHSGFGYTF
>TRBJ2-1|TRBV27|-|-
TGTGCCAGCAGTCCCCTACGGGACTCCGTCGATGAGCAGTTCTTC
CASSPLRDSVDEQFF
>TRBJ1-2|TRBV9|-|-
TGTGCCAGCAGCGTCTCGCCGTCGGGGGCTGGCTACACCTTC
CASSVSPSGAGYTF
>TRBJ2-1|TRBV28|TRBD1|-
TGTGCCAGCAGCTCAGACAGGGAAAGCTCCTACAATGAGCAGTTCTTC
CASSSDRESSYNEQFF
>TRBJ2-1|TRBV6-2/TRBV6-3|TRBD1|-
TGTGCCAGCAGTCCTGTAGGGACAGGCAGCTCCTACAATGAGCAGTTCTTC
CASSPVGTGSSYNEQFF
>TRBJ1-1|TRBV7-9|-|-
TGTGCCAGCAGCCGGGGGCCCTTGAACACTGAAGCTTTCTTT
CASSRGPLNTEAFF
>TRBJ1-2|TRBV12-3/TRBV12-4|-|-
TGTGCCAGCAGTATCCTCCGGGTGGGGGGCTTCTATGGCTACACCTTC
CASSILRVGGFYGYTF
>TRBJ2-7|TRBV20-1|-|few
TGCAGTGCCACGGGGCAGCGCTCCTACGAGCAGTACTTC
CSATGQRSYEQYF
>TRBJ2-3|TRBV7-9|-|-
TGTGCCAGCATTCCGTGGGGTGTCACAGATACGCAGTATTTT
CASIPWGVTDTQYF
>TRBJ2-3|TRBV20-1|TRBD2|few
TGCAGTGCTAGAGATCCCCTAGCGGGGGGGAGGACAGATACGCAGTATTTT
CSARDPLAGGRTDTQYF
>TRBJ1-2|TRBV6-6|TRBD1|-
TGTGCCAGCAGTACCGGGACAGGGGGCCATGGCTACACCTTC
CASSTGTGGHGYTF
>TRBJ2-3|TRBV4-3|-|-
TGCGCCAGCAGCCAAGACTTCGCAGATACGCAGTATTTT
CASSQDFADTQYF
>TRBJ2-7|TRBV12-3/TRBV12-4|-|few
TGTGCCAGCAGTCCATGGCGGGGAATCTCCGAGCAGTACTTC
CASSPWRGISEQYF
>TRBJ2-1|TRBV29-1|-|few
TGCAGCGTTGAGAAGGGGCGTGAGCAGTTCTTC
CSVEKGREQFF
>TRBJ2-5|TRBV7-9|-|-
TGTGCCAGCAGCTCCATACATTCGGAGACCCAGTACTTC
CASSSIHSETQYF
>TRBJ1-2|TRBV7-8|-|-
TGTGCCAGCACCACCATGGACAGAACTAACTATGGCTACACCTTC
CASTTMDRTNYGYTF
>TRBJ2-5|TRBV7-2|-|many
TGTGCTAGCAGCTTGGGACCTCCCGAGACCCAGTACTTC
CASSLGPPETQYF
>TRBJ2-2|TRBV5-5|-|few
TGTGCCAGCAGCGGGACTTTAACCGGGGAGCTGTTTTTT
CASSGTLTGELFF
>TRBJ2-7|TRBV18|-|-
TGTGCCAGCTCACCCATTCTCTCTAGACAGGTTCGCTACGAGCAGTACTTC
CASSPILSRQVRYEQYF
>TRBJ2-3|TRBV9|TRBD2|-
TGTGCCAGCAGCGGGGGAGGGGTAGCAGATACGCAGTATTTT
CASSGGGVADTQYF
>TRBJ1-6|TRBV7-2|-|-
TGTGCCAACAGCTTAGGCAACAAGTACGATAATTCACCCCTCCACTTT
CANSLGNKYDNSPLHF
>TRBJ2-1|TRBV13|-|-
TGTGCCAGCAGCCAAGGGTTCGGTACCCACAATGAGCAGTTCTTC
CASSQGFGTHNEQFF